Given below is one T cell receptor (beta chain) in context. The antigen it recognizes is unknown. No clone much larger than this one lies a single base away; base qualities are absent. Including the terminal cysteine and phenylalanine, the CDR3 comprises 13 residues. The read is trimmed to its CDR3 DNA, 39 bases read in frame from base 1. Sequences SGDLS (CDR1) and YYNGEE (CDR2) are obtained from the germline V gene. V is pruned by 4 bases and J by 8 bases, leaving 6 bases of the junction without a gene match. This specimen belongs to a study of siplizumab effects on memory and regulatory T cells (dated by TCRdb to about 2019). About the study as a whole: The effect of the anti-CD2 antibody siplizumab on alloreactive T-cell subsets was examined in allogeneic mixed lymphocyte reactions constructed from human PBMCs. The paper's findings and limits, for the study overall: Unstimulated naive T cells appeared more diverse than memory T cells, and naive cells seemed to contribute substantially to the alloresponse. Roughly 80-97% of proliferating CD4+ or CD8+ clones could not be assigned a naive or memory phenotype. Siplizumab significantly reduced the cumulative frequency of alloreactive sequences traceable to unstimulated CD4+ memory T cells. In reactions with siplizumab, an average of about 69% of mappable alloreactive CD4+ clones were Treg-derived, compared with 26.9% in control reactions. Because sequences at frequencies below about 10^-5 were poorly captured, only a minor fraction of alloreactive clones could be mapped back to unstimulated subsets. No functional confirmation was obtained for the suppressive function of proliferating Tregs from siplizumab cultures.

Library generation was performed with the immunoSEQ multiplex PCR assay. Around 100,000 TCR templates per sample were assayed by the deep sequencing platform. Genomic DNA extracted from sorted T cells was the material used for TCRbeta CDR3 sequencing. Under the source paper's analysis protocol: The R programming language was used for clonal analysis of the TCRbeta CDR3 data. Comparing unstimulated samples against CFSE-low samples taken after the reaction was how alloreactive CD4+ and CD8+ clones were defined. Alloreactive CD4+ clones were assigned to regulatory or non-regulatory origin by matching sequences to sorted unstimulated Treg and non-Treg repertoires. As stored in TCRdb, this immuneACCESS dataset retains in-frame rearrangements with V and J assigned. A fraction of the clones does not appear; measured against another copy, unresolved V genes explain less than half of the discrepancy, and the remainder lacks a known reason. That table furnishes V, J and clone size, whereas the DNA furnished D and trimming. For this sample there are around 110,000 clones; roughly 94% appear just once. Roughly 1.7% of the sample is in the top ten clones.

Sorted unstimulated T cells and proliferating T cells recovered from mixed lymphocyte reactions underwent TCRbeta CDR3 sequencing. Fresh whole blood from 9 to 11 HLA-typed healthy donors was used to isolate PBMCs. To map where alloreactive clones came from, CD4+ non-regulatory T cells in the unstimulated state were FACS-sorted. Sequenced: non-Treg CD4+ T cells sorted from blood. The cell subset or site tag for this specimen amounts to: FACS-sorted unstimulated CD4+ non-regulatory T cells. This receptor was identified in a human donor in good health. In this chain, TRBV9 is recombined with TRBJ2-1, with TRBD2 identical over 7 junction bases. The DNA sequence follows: TGTGCCAGCAGCCCGTTTGGGGGGGATGAGCAGTTCTTC. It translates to CASSPFGGDEQFF.